This T cell receptor beta chain came from a study of technical replicates of blood from a few donors. Generated by immunoSEQ multiplex PCR, the TCRdb table keeps only in-frame clones and is missing some. The sample records roughly 60,000 clones, 75% to 90% being singletons. Germline values: CDR1 SGHDT, CDR2 YYEEEE. Trimming took 0 bases from V and 0 from J, leaving 6 bases between them. CDR3 length: 14 amino acids. The chain is built from TRBV5-6 and TRBJ1-1, with D unclear. The sequenced sample was PBMCs. This receptor was identified in a human donor in good health. Some clones in this sample may be carry-over from other donors' samples. The CDR3: CASSLDTLNTEAFF. The CDR3 coding sequence is TGTGCCAGCAGCTTGGATACACTGAACACTGAAGCTTTCTTT.